The present T cell receptor beta chain was sequenced within a study of T-cell reconstitution after alpha-beta-depleted transplantation in children (TCRdb year 2016). Background on the whole study: Using TCR repertoire profiling, the study followed T-cell immune reconstitution in a quantitative way in children after TCRalphabeta/CD19-depleted allogeneic hematopoietic cell transplantation.

The library relied on PCR. For sequencing, an Illumina HiSeq 2500 was employed. TCR library preparation used molecular barcoding, with unique molecular identifiers applied to normalize quantification of the TCRbeta repertoire. Through fastp at Q25 and MiXCR, TCRdb rebuilt clones from the public reads, retaining in-frame beta chains. Each CDR3 protein gets just one entry, which takes the most common genes and DNA from the rows behind it. This sample has approximately 210,000 distinct CDR3 sequences in its table, and roughly 15% of those were observed once. Of the sample, about 13% falls within the top ten clones. The V and J ends are trimmed by 2 bases and 9 bases, leaving 14 bases between them. The germline V gene sets CDR1 to SGHAT and CDR2 to FQNNGV. Including cysteine and phenylalanine, the CDR3 has 14 amino acids. The read is trimmed to its CDR3 DNA, 42 bases read in frame from base 1. This clonotype was seen only a few times. This clone's antigen is unknown. Base qualities were left out, and no much larger clone turns up one base away.

The receptor's source is a human donor who donated a stem cell graft to a child with acute lymphoblastic leukemia. Sequenced material: PBMCs from the stem cell graft donor, taken from the stem cell graft. The sequence links TRBV11-2 to TRBJ2-1; the D gene is not confidently resolved. Here is the DNA: TGTGCCAGCAGCTTAAAGCGACCAGCCGGTGAGCAGTTCTTC. The resulting protein is CASSLKRPAGEQFF.